This T cell receptor beta chain was identified in a study of shared clonotypes between healthy human individuals. Overall study: Each donor's CD8 memory used one plate, CD8 naive two, each CD4 subset three. Whole-study findings and limits: Investigators expected sequencing depth to affect clonotype sharing among donors. Large depth notwithstanding, sorted-subset sequencing proved incomplete by rarefaction. The study sampled only blood, and tissue repertoires likely differ.

As to this clone: What it binds is unknown.

The assay was immunoSEQ multiplex PCR, and TCRdb's table has in-frame clones only and misses some. This sample yields roughly 2.2 million clones, of which less than 95% are seen a single time; about 0.36% belongs to the top ten. V lost 0 bases and J 8 bases, leaving 11 bases between the germline ends. The CDR3 covers 14 residues. Per the germline V gene, CDR1 is SGHNT and CDR2 is YYREEE (reference sequence). The source material was naive CD4+ T cells from PBMCs. The subset was: CD45RA+ positively selected. The source of this sequence is a man aged 18 to 35 in good health. Some clones in this sample may be carry-over from other donors' samples. This rearrangement joins TRBV5-4 to TRBJ2-2; perhaps TRBD2 as D (5 bases). CDR3 region: CASSLVARGGELFF. The CDR3 DNA sequence: TGTGCCAGCAGCTTGGTTGCGAGAGGGGGGGAGCTGTTTTTT.